This TCR beta chain came from a study of immune evolution from preneoplasia to lung adenocarcinoma (dated by TCRdb to the early 2020s). A note on the overall study: The study profiled immune contexture across lung adenocarcinoma precursors and invasive adenocarcinoma using immune gene expression, TCR sequencing and multiplex immunofluorescence. Resected precursor lesions (AAH, AIS, MIA) and invasive adenocarcinomas were compared against paired morphologically normal lung tissue. The sample size was set by how many specimens were available, not by a prior power calculation. The immune data were integrated with whole exome sequencing and methylation data obtained from the same cohort of nodules. In total, the cohort included 45 to 65 patients with pulmonary nodules, all of whom underwent surgical resection. TCR sequencing data came from 51 patients. According to the study, about 99 samples went through TCR sequencing. POLYSOLVER was used to infer class I HLA alleles from exome data, and LOHHLA was used to detect allele-specific HLA loss. Overall study results and their limits: Normal lung had the highest top T cell clone frequencies, which appeared to decline progressively from AAH through AIS, MIA and invasive adenocarcinoma. Because all patients were from Japan and China, applicability to Western populations was uncertain. The findings were based on association rather than direct causation, and larger cohorts with long-term follow-up and longitudinal biopsies were deemed needed. Clonality was highest in normal lung, while later-stage lesions appeared to show lower clonality but higher T cell density and diversity.

Using the immunoSEQ hsTCRbeta Kit, TCR beta CDR3 regions were sequenced from DNA. Per the source publication's procedure: TCR sequencing data were analysed with the ImmunoSEQ Analyzer. T cell clonality was defined as 1 minus Pielou's evenness, as computed on productive rearrangements. To measure T cell diversity, the inverse Simpson index was applied to productive templates. T cell density was expressed as TCR beta template counts normalized to usable DNA, with usable DNA estimated by amplifying and sequencing housekeeping genes. Two-sided Kruskal-Wallis tests were used to compare TCR metrics across histologic stages. The clones in this table, taken by TCRdb from immuneACCESS, are in-frame only. Not every clone is retained; where verified, under half of the shortfall comes from an unresolved V gene, and the cause of the rest is unknown. V and J calls plus clone size are reproduced from that table; the DNA served to infer D and trimming. Across this sample there are 6,000 to 8,000 clones, with roughly 74% seen only once. The ten largest clonotypes hold about 9.4% of the sample.

Its CDR3 holds 14 amino acids, cysteine through phenylalanine. Solely the CDR3 DNA is kept, with 42 bases framed from the first base. From a lookup of the germline V gene (reference sequence), CDR1 and CDR2 are MNHNY and SVGAGI. V drops 2 bases and J drops 4 bases, leaving 12 bases in between. Between the mid-2010s and the late 2010s, the patients underwent resection in either Japan or China. Histologic diagnosis of each case was confirmed independently by two lung cancer pathologists on H&E slides. DNA was isolated from FFPE tissue using the AllPrep DNA/RNA FFPE Kit. This clone is a singleton in its sample. What antigen it recognizes has not been identified. Base qualities are missing; no much larger clone stands one base away.

The material sequenced was FFPE adjacent normal lung tissue. The chain employs TRBV6-6 and TRBJ2-7; 5 matching bases give a weak D call of TRBD1. The receptor's source is a donor at least 70 years old with lung adenocarcinoma. The CDR3 corresponds to CASSYQNRIYEQYF. The base sequence is TGTGCCAGCAGTTACCAAAACAGGATATACGAGCAGTACTTC.